This T cell receptor (beta chain) was captured in a study of T cell repertoires in cytomegalovirus infection. This clonotype appeared a few times. Its antigen is currently unknown. The ends were cut back, 0 bases at V and 0 bases at J, with 12 bases in the middle. Germline V gene sequence: CDR1 DFQATT, CDR2 SNEGSKA (reference sequence). This CDR3 contains 16 residues. TCRdb itself ran the reads through MiXCR, one entry per CDR3 protein. Of approximately 730,000 distinct CDR3 sequences in the sample, 25% to 35% were seen once. This sample comprised cultured CD8+ T cells from PBMCs, obtained from culture after CMV antigen stimulation. The origin of this receptor is a human donor in good health (CMV status not recorded). Some clones in this sample may be carry-over from other donors' samples. The rearrangement uses TRBV20-1 and TRBJ1-3; the D gene is possibly TRBD1 (6 bases). CDR3 protein: CSARDPDRPSGNTIYF. The DNA for the CDR3 is TGCAGTGCTAGAGACCCGGACAGACCCTCTGGAAACACCATATATTTT.